Sequencing of this T cell receptor (beta chain) was carried out in a study of T cell responses to AZD1222 COVID-19 vaccine. Points from the study as a whole: Increases in Spike-specific TCR breadth and depth were seen after two AZD1222 doses. Of spike-specific TCRs, nearly half reportedly target regions left unmutated in variants. Donors were largely white British and mainly female; clonal diversity was possibly underestimated.

The study pooled second doses at about 4 or about 12 weeks. Trimming cost V 5 bases and J 3 bases; bases outside gene matches: 9. CDR3 size: 15 residues. The germline V gene has CDR1 MNHEY and CDR2 SMNVEV (reference sequence). The assay was immunoSEQ multiplex PCR, and TCRdb's table has in-frame clones only and misses some. The table includes 110,000 or so clones, 85% to 90% detected once. Worth noting for this clone: Antigen: not known.

The source was peripheral blood, collected 28 days after the second AZD1222 dose. The sequence derives from an adult who received the AZD1222 COVID-19 vaccine. The chain uses TRBV27 and TRBJ2-7; 8 nucleotides agree with TRBD2. The CDR3 DNA reads TGTGCCAGCAGTCCCCGGTTAGCGGGGCGCTACGAGCAGTACTTC. Translating gives CASSPRLAGRYEQYF.